These 8 T cell receptor beta chains share one sample of origin, sequenced in a study of T cell repertoires in cytomegalovirus infection. No cognate antigen is known for these TCRs. TCRdb passed the reads through MiXCR, listing each CDR3 protein once. The data contain around 900,000 distinct CDR3 sequences, around 30% of them singletons. The specimen was cultured CD8+ T cells from PBMCs, collected from culture after CMV antigen stimulation. These receptors all stem from a human donor in good health (CMV status not recorded). Some clones in this sample may be carry-over from other donors' samples.

The rearrangement uses TRBV7-9 and TRBJ2-2, with D unclear. Germline V gene sequence: CDR1 SEHNR, CDR2 FQNEAQ (reference sequence). V gave up 1 base and J gave up 0 bases, with 9 bases separating them. This CDR3 has 16 amino acids. CDR3 DNA sequence: TGTGCCAGCAGCTTAGGTCTCAGCGCGAACACCGGGGAGCTGTTTTTT. Protein product: CASSLGLSANTGELFF.

This clonotype was detected ten times or more. The chain has TRBV7-3 and TRBJ2-5; TRBD2 is a possible D gene (7 bases). Trimming removed 4 bases at V and 5 bases at J, with 14 bases between. This CDR3 region has 14 residues. Germline loops: CDR1 SGHTA, CDR2 FQGTGA. The CDR3 region is CASSYSGGAETQYF. CDR3 nucleotides: TGTGCCAGCAGCTATTCTGGGGGGGCGGAGACCCAGTACTTC.

The V call is TRBV7-2, the J call TRBJ2-3; unclear D gene. Germline V gene sequence: CDR1 SGHTA, CDR2 FQGNSA. V was pared by 0 bases and J by 2 bases, with 12 bases between. This CDR3 comprises 16 residues. The chain's CDR3 is CASSLALSRPTDTQYF. The CDR3 DNA follows: TGTGCCAGCAGCTTAGCTCTCAGCAGGCCCACAGATACGCAGTATTTT.

As for this clonotype: This sequence may be a read error, since a much larger clone differs from it by one base. The V and J genes are TRBV7-6 and TRBJ1-1; 7 nucleotides agree with TRBD1. The CDR3 runs to 15 residues. Per germline, CDR1 SGHVS and CDR2 FNYEAQ. The CDR3 DNA follows: TGTACCAGCAGCTTAGGGGGCACTGGGGACGCTGAAGCTTTCTTT. It translates to CTSSLGGTGDAEAFF.

This clonotype was picked up many times. The chain uses TRBV7-9 and TRBJ1-1; D is uncertain. V lost 2 bases and J 4 bases, leaving 11 bases between the germline ends. There are 14 residues in the CDR3. Germline values: CDR1 SEHNR, CDR2 FQNEAQ (reference sequence). The CDR3 coding sequence is TGTGCCAGCAGCTTACCAGGATTTGGCACTGAAGCTTTCTTT. This gives the protein CASSLPGFGTEAFF.

This clonotype appeared a few times. The chain carries TRBV7-2 and TRBJ2-1, with TRBD2 matching over 9 bases. CDR1 SGHTA and CDR2 FQGNSA come from the germline V gene. The CDR3 has 16 amino acids. J was trimmed by 4 bases and V by 5 bases; bases with no gene match: 9. The CDR3 DNA reads TGTGCCAGCAGCAGGCAGGCTAGCGGGACTTACAATGAGCAGTTCTTC. This translates into CASSRQASGTYNEQFF.

This clonotype was detected a few times. V gene TRBV5-4 combines with J gene TRBJ2-7; D unclear. CDR1 is SGHNT, CDR2 YYREEE, per germline (reference sequence). Trimming cost V 5 bases and J 3 bases, with 6 bases left between them. The CDR3 is made up of 11 amino acids. CDR3 in DNA: TGTGCCAGCAGACCTAACTACGAGCAGTACTTC. Protein product: CASRPNYEQYF.

This clonotype showed up many times. The chain combines TRBV7-6 with TRBJ2-5, with D possibly being TRBD1 (8 bases). Trimming pared 5 bases from V and 2 bases from J, leaving 18 bases between. The CDR3 contains 16 residues. Germline loops: CDR1 SGHVS, CDR2 FNYEAQ. CDR3 sequence (DNA): TGTGCCAGCAGCAGACGGGAGGACAGGGAGCAAGAGACCCAGTACTTC. Translated, it gives CASSRREDREQETQYF.